The next 20 T cell receptor beta chains were all read from a single sample in a study of cytomegalovirus exposure and HLA in healthy donors. PCR employed 60 Vbeta and 13 Jbeta primers. Libraries were prepared by immunoSEQ multiplex PCR; TCRdb keeps only in-frame clonotypes and omits some of them. The sample carries under 200,000 clones, roughly 83% recorded once. Source material: PBMCs. These receptors were collected from a woman in her forties or fifties in good health and CMV-seronegative.

The chain uses TRBV29-1 and TRBJ2-2; 7 nucleotides match TRBD1. This CDR3 region has 14 residues. V lost 7 bases and J lost 5; bases outside the gene matches: 10. CDR1 SQVTM and CDR2 ANQGSEA come from the germline V gene. CDR3 protein: CSGREAGGTGELFF. Written as DNA, the CDR3 is TGCAGCGGACGGGAAGCAGGGGGTACCGGGGAGCTGTTTTTT.

V usage is TRBV11-1 and J usage is TRBJ2-5, with a weak D call TRBD1 (5 bases). V lost 7 bases and J lost 5, with 17 bases in between. Per the germline V gene, CDR1 is SGHAT and CDR2 is FQDESV (reference sequence). The CDR3 is 14 amino acids. CDR3 in amino acids: CASTLNVGLETQYF. CDR3 coding DNA: TGTGCCAGCACCCTGAATGTGGGGCTTGAGACCCAGTACTTC.

The rearrangement uses TRBV19 and TRBJ2-7; D possibly corresponds to TRBD2 (6 bases). The V gene lost 2 bases and the J gene lost 0 bases, with 11 bases spanning the gap. This CDR3 has 15 amino acids. CDR1 and CDR2 from the germline V gene are LNHDA and SQIVND (reference sequence). CDR3 residues: CASSISADYSYEQYF. In DNA form, the CDR3 reads TGTGCCAGTAGTATATCAGCGGACTACTCCTACGAGCAGTACTTC.

The rearrangement uses TRBV30 and TRBJ1-1, with 7 bases aligning to TRBD1. J was trimmed by 0 bases and V by 4 bases; bases with no gene match: 5. The CDR3 runs to 14 residues. Germline lookup yields CDR1 GTSNPN and CDR2 SVGIG (reference sequence). The CDR3 DNA sequence: TGTGCCTGGACCAAGGACAGGATGAACACTGAAGCTTTCTTT. Translating gives CAWTKDRMNTEAFF.

The chain has TRBV2 and TRBJ1-6; 7 nucleotides match TRBD1. Per germline, CDR1 SNHLY and CDR2 FYNNEI. CDR3 length equals 14 residues. Unmatched junction bases numbered 3, after V lost 4 bases and J lost 6 bases. CDR3 nucleotide sequence: TGTGCCAGCAGTGGCGGGACAGTTAATTCACCCCTCCACTTT. It specifies CASSGGTVNSPLHF.

This chain joins TRBV7-2 and TRBJ2-5; the D gene is possibly TRBD1 (6 bases). Germline CDR1 reads SGHTA; CDR2 reads FQGNSA. V was clipped by 3 bases and J by 5 bases, with 13 bases between them. The CDR3 totals 14 residues. CDR3 bases: TGTGCCAGCAGCTTCGACAGGAGGCGGGAGACCCAGTACTTC. The encoded protein is CASSFDRRRETQYF.

V usage is TRBV21-1 and J usage is TRBJ2-1; TRBD2 was called by the table and not checked on the DNA. TRBV21-1 is an annotated pseudogene. This CDR3 has 13 residues. Here the CDR3 reads CASSPRTGIEQFF. CDR3 in DNA: TGTGCCAGCAGCCCTCGGACTGGCATTGAGCAGTTCTTC.

The rearrangement joins TRBV7-2 to TRBJ1-2; D is possibly TRBD1 (6 bases). The germline V gene has CDR1 SGHTA and CDR2 FQGNSA. The V gene lost 4 bases and the J gene lost 7 bases, with 13 bases spanning the gap. This CDR3 has 13 residues. DNA of the CDR3: TGTGCCAGCAGCTCCCAGGGGCGGGTTGGCTACACCTTC. It yields the protein CASSSQGRVGYTF.

This chain joins TRBV19 and TRBJ2-5, with D hard to call. Germline values: CDR1 LNHDA, CDR2 SQIVND (reference sequence). The CDR3 has 12 amino acids. The V end was cut by 7 bases, the J end by 5 bases, with 11 bases between. The CDR3 loop is CASKSEMETQYF. The CDR3 bases are TGTGCCAGTAAGAGCGAGATGGAGACCCAGTACTTC.

The chain couples TRBV28 to TRBJ1-1; D might be TRBD1 (5 bases). Germline CDR1 and CDR2: MDHEN and SYDVKM. The V end lost 2 bases, the J end lost 1 base, and 8 bases lay between the germline ends. The CDR3 has 14 residues. The CDR3 region has the DNA TGTGCCAGCAGTTTACGACAGACGAACACTGAAGCTTTCTTT. Protein: CASSLRQTNTEAFF.

The genes are TRBV7-2 and TRBJ1-2, with 11 bases aligning to TRBD1. Germline V CDR1 and CDR2: SGHTA, FQGNSA. V shed 3 bases and J 4 bases; nucleotides not matched to a gene: 4. The CDR3 loop spans 15 amino acids. The CDR3 DNA follows: TGTGCCAGCAGCTTGGGACAGGGGGAGGGCTATGGCTACACCTTC. The encoded protein is CASSLGQGEGYGYTF.

CDR3: CAGALHRESSQGGYTF. CDR3 DNA sequence: TGTGCCGGGGCCCTCCACAGGGAGAGTTCGCAAGGTGGCTACACCTTC. This chain connects TRBV7-9 to TRBJ1-2; possible D gene TRBD1, 6 bases. Trimming left V 11 bases short and J 7 bases short, with 29 bases between. Germline CDR1 reads SEHNR; CDR2 reads FQNEAQ (reference sequence). This CDR3 is 16 amino acids long. Supplemented by reference TRBV7-9 and TRBJ1-2, the full variable domain reads DTGVSQNPRHKITKRGQNVTFRCDPISEHNRLYWYRQTLGQGPEFLTYFQNEAQLEKSRLLSDRFSAERPKGSFSTLEIQRTEQGDSAMYLCAGALHRESSQGGYTFGSGTRLTVV.

The chain is built from TRBV28 and TRBJ1-4; TRBD1 matches at 7 bases. Germline trimming cut 6 bases from V and 8 bases from J; bases unmatched to any gene: 9. CDR3 length: 14 residues. Germline V lookup: CDR1 MDHEN, CDR2 SYDVKM. CDR3: CASRPTGAREKLFF. Here the CDR3 DNA reads TGTGCCAGCAGACCCACAGGGGCGAGGGAAAAACTGTTTTTT.

There are a few counts of this clone. This chain connects TRBV6-4 to TRBJ2-1; 10 bases are a match to TRBD2. Germline V gene data show CDR1 as MRHNA and CDR2 as SNTAGT. With V trimmed by 5 bases and J by 4 bases, 5 bases remained unmatched. The CDR3 contains 15 residues. The chain's CDR3 is CASSPLAGEYNEQFF. The CDR3 nucleotides are TGTGCCAGCAGTCCCCTAGCGGGGGAATACAATGAGCAGTTCTTC.

The chain employs TRBV28 and TRBJ1-5; D is possibly TRBD1 (5 bases). CDR1 MDHEN and CDR2 SYDVKM come from the germline V gene. V was pared by 6 bases and J by 7 bases, with 22 bases between. The length of the CDR3 is 16 residues. The CDR3 loop is CASSSGTSNPAQPQHF. CDR3 in DNA: TGTGCCAGCAGCAGCGGGACGTCCAACCCCGCGCAGCCCCAGCATTTT.

The chain links TRBV9 to TRBJ2-5; the match to TRBD2 covers 13 bases. The CDR3 has 15 amino acids. Trimming removed 3 bases from V and 5 bases from J; junction bases left unmatched: 4. Germline-derived CDR1 and CDR2 are SGDLS and YYNGEE. DNA of the CDR3: TGTGCCAGCAGCGACCGGACTAGCGGGAGTGAGACCCAGTACTTC. It translates to CASSDRTSGSETQYF.

The rearrangement links TRBV5-4 to TRBJ1-2; TRBD1 aligns across 10 bases. The CDR3 is 15 amino acids. Germline V gene data show CDR1 as SGHNT and CDR2 as YYREEE (reference sequence). The V segment lost 2 bases and the J segment 8 bases; nucleotides outside the gene matches: 9. CDR3 protein: CASSLPGQGTGGYTF. CDR3 coding DNA: TGTGCCAGCAGCTTACCGGGACAGGGGACAGGCGGCTACACCTTC.

The chain recombines TRBV7-2 with TRBJ2-5; a weak D match, TRBD2 (6 bases). CDR3 length equals 16 residues. V lost 2 bases to trimming and J lost 5 bases, with 18 bases between them. In germline, CDR1 is SGHTA, CDR2 FQGNSA. CDR3 amino acids: CASSLMAGSTGETQYF. The CDR3 DNA reads as TGTGCCAGCAGCTTAATGGCGGGAAGTACGGGGGAGACCCAGTACTTC.

Concerning this clone itself: Mismatch with germline at one junction end may stem from a read error. The chain combines TRBV5-8 with TRBJ2-5, with D possibly matching TRBD1 (5 bases). The CDR3 spans 14 residues. Germline CDR1 and CDR2: SGHTS and YDEGEE. CDR3 in amino acids: CASSLGQRQEAQYF. CDR3 nucleotides: TGTGCCAGCAGCTTAGGACAAAGACAAGAGGCCCAGTACTTC.

V is TRBV4-2 and J is TRBJ1-4, with D possibly being TRBD1 (6 bases). Trimming removed 1 base at V and 8 bases at J, with 11 bases between. The CDR3 is 14 amino acids. Per the germline V gene, CDR1 is LGHNA and CDR2 is YNFKEQ. Here the CDR3 reads CASSQVTGWEKLFF. The DNA for the CDR3 is TGTGCCAGCAGCCAAGTGACAGGCTGGGAAAAACTGTTTTTT.